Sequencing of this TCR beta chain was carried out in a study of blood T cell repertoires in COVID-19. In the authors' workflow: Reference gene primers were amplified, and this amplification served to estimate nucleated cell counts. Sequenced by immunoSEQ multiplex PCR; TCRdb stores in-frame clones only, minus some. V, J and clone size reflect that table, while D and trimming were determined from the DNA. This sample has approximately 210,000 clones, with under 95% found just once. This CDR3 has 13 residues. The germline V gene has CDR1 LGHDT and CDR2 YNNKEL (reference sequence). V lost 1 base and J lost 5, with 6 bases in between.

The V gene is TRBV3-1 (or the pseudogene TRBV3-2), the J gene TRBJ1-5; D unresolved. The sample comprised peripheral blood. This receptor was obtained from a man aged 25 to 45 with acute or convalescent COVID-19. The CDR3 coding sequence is TGTGCCAGCAGCCAAGGTATCTATCAGCCCCAGCATTTT. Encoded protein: CASSQGIYQPQHF.